Listed below are T cell receptor beta chains from one sample, sequenced in a study of human T cells and chemical hapten exposure. In TCRdb, the RACE reads were re-called with MiXCR into one record per CDR3 protein. This table has about 100,000 distinct CDR3 sequences, over 9.5% appearing once. The source was whole blood, collected in connection with sensitization to the hapten diphenylcyclopropenone (DPC). Every receptor here comes from a woman in her 40s with alopecia areata. Some clones in this sample may be carry-over from other donors' samples. Both conserved end residues are part of each CDR3. A D gene is named only where the DNA matches it firmly. Clone size is given for some rows only: seen once, a few or many times, or a class if the clone is expanded.

d_gene | abundance | j_gene | v_gene | CDR3aa | CDR3nt
TRBD1 | few | TRBJ1-1 | TRBV20-1 | CSARDLTGVGNTEAFF | TGCAGTGCTAGAGATCTAACAGGGGTAGGGAACACTGAAGCTTTCTTT
NA | few | TRBJ2-5 | TRBV29-1 | CSALHGTETQYF | TGCAGCGCCCTTCACGGGACGGAGACCCAGTACTTC
NA | NA | TRBJ1-1 | TRBV30 | CAWNTGRNTEAFF | TGTGCCTGGAACACAGGGAGGAACACTGAAGCTTTCTTT
NA | few | TRBJ2-2 | TRBV6-1 | CASSGVTGELFF | TGTGCCAGCAGTGGAGTCACCGGGGAGCTGTTTTTT
TRBD1 | many | TRBJ2-1 | TRBV5-1 | CASSSWRSGQGGNEQFF | TGCGCCAGCAGCTCCTGGCGATCCGGACAGGGAGGCAATGAGCAGTTCTTC
TRBD2 | many | TRBJ2-1 | TRBV19 | CASSINPGLADEQFF | TGTGCCAGTAGTATAAACCCGGGACTAGCCGATGAGCAGTTCTTC
TRBD1 | few | TRBJ2-1 | TRBV6-2/TRBV6-3 | CASSYLDRGDNEQFF | TGTGCCAGCAGTTACCTGGACAGGGGCGACAATGAGCAGTTCTTC
TRBD1 | few | TRBJ1-1 | TRBV6-2/TRBV6-3 | CASSDRGNTEAFF | TGTGCCAGCAGCGACAGGGGGAACACTGAAGCTTTCTTT
NA | NA | TRBJ2-4 | TRBV19 | CASSIVEAGLAKNIQYF | TGTGCCAGTAGTATAGTTGAGGCGGGACTAGCCAAAAACATTCAGTACTTC
NA | many | TRBJ2-1 | TRBV19 | CASTNRGANEQFF | TGTGCCAGTACCAACCGAGGGGCGAATGAGCAGTTCTTC
NA | many | TRBJ2-7 | TRBV18 | CASSPTGDSYEQYF | TGTGCCAGCTCACCCACGGGGGACTCCTACGAGCAGTACTTC
TRBD1 | NA | TRBJ2-1 | TRBV12-3/TRBV12-4 | CASRPTGALNEQFF | TGTGCCAGCAGGCCGACAGGGGCCCTAAATGAGCAGTTCTTC
TRBD1 | few | TRBJ2-3 | TRBV5-8 | CASSLGGTGGTDTQYF | TGTGCCAGCAGCTTGGGGGGGACAGGGGGCACAGATACGCAGTATTTT
NA | many | TRBJ1-1 | TRBV6-1 | CASLRGLNTEAFF | TGTGCCAGCCTTCGGGGGCTGAACACTGAAGCTTTCTTT
TRBD2 | few | TRBJ2-2 | TRBV19 | CASRKGLAGSNTGELFF | TGTGCCAGTAGAAAGGGACTAGCGGGGTCGAACACCGGGGAGCTGTTTTTT
TRBD1 | NA | TRBJ2-3 | TRBV5-1 | CASSLTGTELEAQYF | TGCGCCAGCAGCCTGACTGGGACAGAGCTCGAGGCGCAGTATTTT
NA | NA | TRBJ2-3 | TRBV12-3/TRBV12-4 | CASTPGHSTDTQYF | TGTGCCAGCACCCCGGGACATAGCACAGATACGCAGTATTTT
NA | many | TRBJ1-3 | TRBV7-2 | CASSSQSGNTIYF | TGTGCCAGCAGCTCCCAGTCTGGAAACACCATATATTTT